The clone carrying this TCR beta chain appeared a few times. The sample belongs to a study of spatial heterogeneity in lung cancer. Study-wide background: The mean occurrence of each unique TCR and UMI combination in raw reads exceeded ten.

Regarding time point: sample taken at primary tumor resection. In the library, each TCR cDNA molecule bore its own unique molecular identifier. Via MiXCR, TCRdb re-called the 5' RACE reads, giving one row per CDR3 protein. This table holds about 1,900 distinct CDR3 sequences, roughly a quarter found once. The V and J ends lost 1 base and 7 bases respectively, with 14 bases between them. Germline V gene data show CDR1 as SNHLY and CDR2 as FYNNEI. The CDR3 is 15 residues long. The chain recombines TRBV2 with TRBJ1-5; D gene uncertain. Sequenced material: normal lung tissue next to the tumor, taken at surgery. The TCR was taken from a male donor with early-stage non-small cell lung cancer. The CDR3 DNA follows: TGTGCCAGCAGTGAAGGTCCGCCGGGTGGACAGCCCCAGCATTTT. This encodes CASSEGPPGGQPQHF.